The 15 T cell receptor beta chains below all came from one sample that was sequenced in a study of blood T cell repertoires in COVID-19. Profiled with immunoSEQ multiplex PCR; TCRdb holds only in-frame clones, not every one. The sample yields more than 150,000 clones, approximately 80% seen once. The sequenced sample consisted of PBMCs or T cells enriched from blood (not recorded which). The receptor source for this set is a man between 60 and 70 years old who had been exposed to COVID-19.

There are a few counts of this clone. This chain connects TRBV7-8 to TRBJ2-1; 7 bases are a match to TRBD2. V shed 6 bases, J shed 4 bases, and the junction held 12 bases outside the gene matches. This CDR3 is 16 amino acids long. Per germline, CDR1 SGHVS and CDR2 FQNEAQ. The CDR3 is CASSPSAGGGYNEQFF. The CDR3 DNA reads as TGTGCCAGCAGTCCATCCGCTGGGGGGGGTTACAATGAGCAGTTCTTC.

The gene calls are TRBV28 and TRBJ2-7; TRBD2 agrees at 9 bases. CDR1 is MDHEN, CDR2 SYDVKM, per germline. The CDR3 covers 16 residues. The J segment lost 0 bases and the V segment lost 3 bases, leaving 6 bases of the junction unmatched. The CDR3 protein is CASSFWLAGLSYEQYF. The DNA of the CDR3 is TGTGCCAGCAGTTTTTGGCTAGCGGGGCTCTCCTACGAGCAGTACTTC.

The V call is TRBV28, the J call TRBJ1-3; 9 bases match TRBD1. Per germline, CDR1 MDHEN and CDR2 SYDVKM. V dropped 7 bases and J dropped 2; count of bases not matched to a gene: 6. This CDR3 is built from 15 residues. In DNA form, the CDR3 reads TGTGCCAGCAATTACAGGGGGCTTACTGGAAACACCATATATTTT. Its translation is CASNYRGLTGNTIYF.

This clone was observed a single time. The chain couples TRBV19 to TRBJ1-2, with a tentative D call TRBD1 (5 bases). The V end lost 0 bases, the J end lost 2 bases, and 7 bases lay between the germline ends. CDR1 is LNHDA, CDR2 SQIVND, per germline (reference sequence). The CDR3 contains 14 residues. CDR3 nucleotide sequence: TGTGCCAGTAGTATAGATAGGGGAAACTATGGCTACACCTTC. It codes for CASSIDRGNYGYTF.

This sequence joins TRBV3-1 (or the pseudogene TRBV3-2) and TRBJ2-7; 7 bases fit TRBD1. Trimming cost V 0 bases and J 3 bases; bases outside gene matches: 8. Germline CDR1 LGHDT, CDR2 YNNKEL (reference sequence). This CDR3 has 16 amino acids. The DNA for the CDR3 is TGTGCCAGCAGCCAAGAGTTGTGGGACAGTTTCTACGAGCAGTACTTC. It yields the protein CASSQELWDSFYEQYF.

A single count supports this clone. The genes are TRBV11-2 and TRBJ2-7; 11 nucleotides agree with TRBD1. This CDR3 spans 17 amino acids. V was pared by 5 bases and J by 7 bases, with 16 bases of the junction left unmatched. From germline, CDR1 is SGHAT and CDR2 FQNNGV. The CDR3 sequence: CASSPGTGGGLLREQYF. CDR3 in DNA: TGTGCCAGCAGCCCTGGGACAGGGGGAGGTCTATTGAGGGAGCAGTACTTC.

The table lists this clone with a count of one. The chain couples TRBV10-3 to TRBJ2-6; D is possibly TRBD1 (6 bases). CDR3 length: 12 amino acids. Germline CDR1 ENHRY, CDR2 SYGVKD. The CDR3 protein is CGGGSGANVLTF. The CDR3 DNA is TGTGGAGGGGGATCTGGGGCCAACGTCCTGACTTTC.

The V and J genes are TRBV27 and TRBJ1-5; 7 bases align to TRBD1. The CDR3 loop spans 16 amino acids. Germline V lookup: CDR1 MNHEY, CDR2 SMNVEV (reference sequence). With V trimmed by 2 bases and J by 0 bases, 4 bases remained unmatched. The CDR3 nucleotides read TGTGCCAGCAGTTTAGCAGGGACAGTTAGCAATCAGCCCCAGCATTTT. It codes for CASSLAGTVSNQPQHF.

V gene TRBV5-1 combines with J gene TRBJ2-7; TRBD1 agrees at 7 bases. This CDR3 spans 15 amino acids. V lost 2 bases, J lost 7 bases, and 12 bases stayed unmatched. The germline V gene has CDR1 SGHRS and CDR2 YFSETQ. The CDR3: CASSLGQALPGEQYF. The CDR3 DNA sequence: TGCGCCAGCAGCTTAGGACAGGCGTTACCGGGGGAGCAGTACTTC.

In its sample, this clone was seen a few times. The chain recombines TRBV11-2 with TRBJ2-7, with TRBD1 as a possible D gene (6 bases). Per the germline V gene, CDR1 is SGHAT and CDR2 is FQNNGV. There are 15 residues in the CDR3. Between the trimmed V and J ends, which lost 2 bases and 6 bases, there was a span of 17 bases. The CDR3 protein is CASSLPDRPGIEQYF. The CDR3 coding sequence is TGTGCCAGCAGCTTACCAGACAGGCCCGGCATCGAGCAGTACTTC.

The V gene is TRBV6-2 or TRBV6-3, the J gene TRBJ1-5; D possibly corresponds to TRBD1 (6 bases). Germline V lookup: CDR1 MNHEY, CDR2 SVGEGT. The CDR3 contains 18 residues. V shed 8 bases and J shed 0 bases, with 23 bases lying between them. The CDR3 spells CASGHDPGQILSNQPQHF. CDR3 bases: TGTGCCAGCGGCCATGACCCCGGACAGATACTTAGCAATCAGCCCCAGCATTTT.

The chain has TRBV3-1 (or the pseudogene TRBV3-2) and TRBJ1-1, with D maybe TRBD1 (5 bases). Deletions cut 5 bases from V and 0 bases from J, with 7 bases between. CDR3 length: 13 amino acids. The germline gives CDR1 LGHDT, CDR2 YNNKEL (reference sequence). The chain's CDR3 is CASSGTVNTEAFF. The CDR3 DNA is TGTGCCAGCAGCGGGACTGTGAACACTGAAGCTTTCTTT.

The rearrangement joins TRBV14 to TRBJ2-2; 9 nucleotides line up with TRBD2. The CDR3 is made up of 16 amino acids. Germline V gives CDR1 SGHDN, CDR2 FVKESK. The ends lost 2 bases at V and 4 bases at J; junction bases unmatched: 5. CDR3 region: CASSQFGTSRTGELFF. The CDR3 coding sequence is TGTGCCAGCAGCCAATTCGGGACTAGCCGCACCGGGGAGCTGTTTTTT.

The chain employs TRBV6-5 and TRBJ2-7; 9 nucleotides align to TRBD1. Germline CDR1 MNHEY, CDR2 SVGAGI. J gave up 2 bases and V 5 bases, and 7 bases lay outside the gene matches. The CDR3 extends over 15 amino acids. The CDR3, as DNA: TGTGCCAGCAGTCCACGGGACAGGGTAACCTACGAGCAGTACTTC. Translating it yields CASSPRDRVTYEQYF.

This rearrangement joins TRBV27 to TRBJ1-2; TRBD1 might be the D (6 bases). Germline CDR1 and CDR2: MNHEY and SMNVEV (reference sequence). The CDR3 is 13 residues long. V gave up 3 bases and J gave up 4 bases, with 9 bases separating them. CDR3 nucleotide sequence: TGTGCCAGCAGTTTGGTCAGGGGCTATGGCTACACCTTC. It yields the protein CASSLVRGYGYTF.